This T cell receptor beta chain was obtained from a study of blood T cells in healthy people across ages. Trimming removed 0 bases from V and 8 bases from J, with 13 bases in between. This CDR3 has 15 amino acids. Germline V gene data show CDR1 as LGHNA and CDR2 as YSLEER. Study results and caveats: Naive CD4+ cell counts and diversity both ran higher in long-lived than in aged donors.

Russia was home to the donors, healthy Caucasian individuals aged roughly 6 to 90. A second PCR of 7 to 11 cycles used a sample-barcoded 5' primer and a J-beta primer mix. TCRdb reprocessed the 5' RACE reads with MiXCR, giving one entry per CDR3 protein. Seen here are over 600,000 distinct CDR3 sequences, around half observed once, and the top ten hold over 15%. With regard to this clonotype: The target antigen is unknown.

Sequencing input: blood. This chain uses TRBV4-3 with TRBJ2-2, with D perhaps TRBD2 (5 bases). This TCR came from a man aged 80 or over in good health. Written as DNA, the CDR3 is TGCGCCAGCAGCCAAGATGTTCTAGCCGGGGGGGAGCTGTTTTTT. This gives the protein CASSQDVLAGGELFF.